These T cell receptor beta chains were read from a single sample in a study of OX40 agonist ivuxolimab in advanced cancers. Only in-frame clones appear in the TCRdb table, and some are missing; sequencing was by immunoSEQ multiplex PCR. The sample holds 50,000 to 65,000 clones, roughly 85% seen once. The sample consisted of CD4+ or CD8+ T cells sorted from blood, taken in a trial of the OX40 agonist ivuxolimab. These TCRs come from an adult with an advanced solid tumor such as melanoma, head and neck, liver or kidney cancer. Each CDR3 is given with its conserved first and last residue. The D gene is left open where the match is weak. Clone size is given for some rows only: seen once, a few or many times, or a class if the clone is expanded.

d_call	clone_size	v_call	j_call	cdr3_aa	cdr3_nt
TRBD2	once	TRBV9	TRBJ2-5	CASSWAPGLESETQYF	TGTGCCAGCAGCTGGGCGCCGGGACTAGAAAGCGAGACCCAGTACTTC
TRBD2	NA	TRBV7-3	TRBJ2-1	CASSSGASGRVREQFF	TGTGCCAGCAGCTCCGGGGCTAGCGGGAGGGTAAGAGAGCAGTTCTTC
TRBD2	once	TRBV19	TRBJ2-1	CATGRDSYNEQFF	TGTGCCACCGGGAGGGACTCCTACAATGAGCAGTTCTTC
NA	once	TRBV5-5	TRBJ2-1	CASSFRATAPSSYNEQFF	TGTGCCAGCAGCTTCCGGGCCACTGCACCTAGCTCCTACAATGAGCAGTTCTTC
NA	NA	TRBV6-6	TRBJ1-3	CASSREGPGNTIYF	TGTGCCAGCAGTCGCGAGGGACCTGGAAACACCATATATTTT
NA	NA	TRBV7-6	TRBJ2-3	CASSSQGLETDTQYF	TGTGCCAGCAGCTCACAGGGACTGGAGACAGATACGCAGTATTTT
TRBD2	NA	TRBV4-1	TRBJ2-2	CASSQDQQYRTSYTGELFF	TGCGCCAGCAGCCAAGATCAGCAGTACCGGACTAGCTACACCGGGGAGCTGTTTTTT
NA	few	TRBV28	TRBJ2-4	CASSSDQAKNIQYF	TGTGCCAGCAGTTCCGACCAAGCCAAAAACATTCAGTACTTC
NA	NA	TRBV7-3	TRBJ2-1	CASSHIKLESSYNEQFF	TGTGCCAGCAGCCACATCAAGTTAGAGAGCTCCTACAATGAGCAGTTCTTC
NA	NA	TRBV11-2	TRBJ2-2	CASSQGFTGELFF	TGTGCCAGCAGCCAGGGATTCACCGGGGAGCTGTTTTTT
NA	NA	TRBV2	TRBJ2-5	CASTTVRETQYF	TGTGCCAGCACTACTGTACGGGAGACCCAGTACTTC
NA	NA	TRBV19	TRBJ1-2	CASSRSYRFGYTF	TGTGCCAGTAGTAGATCCTACAGGTTTGGCTACACCTTC
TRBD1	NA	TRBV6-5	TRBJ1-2	CATGQGSYYGYTF	TGTGCCACCGGACAGGGATCCTACTATGGCTACACCTTC
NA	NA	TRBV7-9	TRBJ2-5	CASSLAATGGETQYF	TGTGCCAGCAGCTTAGCTGCGACAGGAGGAGAGACCCAGTACTTC
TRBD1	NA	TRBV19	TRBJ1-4	CASTGAGEKLFF	TGTGCAAGTACAGGGGCGGGCGAAAAACTGTTTTTT
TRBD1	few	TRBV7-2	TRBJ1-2	CASSRPGQGRYGYTF	TGTGCCAGCAGCCGCCCTGGACAGGGACGGTATGGCTACACCTTC
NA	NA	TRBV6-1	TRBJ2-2	CASSVDTSNTGELFF	TGTGCCAGCAGTGTCGACACTTCCAACACCGGGGAGCTGTTTTTT
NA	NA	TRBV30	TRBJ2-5	CAWSPRVGFLETQYF	TGTGCCTGGAGTCCACGAGTAGGTTTCCTAGAGACCCAGTACTTC
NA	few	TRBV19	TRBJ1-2	CASSSLELLYGYTF	TGTGCCAGTAGTTCCCTGGAGCTGCTCTATGGCTACACCTTC
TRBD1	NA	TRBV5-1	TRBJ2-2	CASSLGQGAAAGELFF	TGCGCCAGCAGCCTGGGACAGGGGGCTGCAGCCGGGGAGCTGTTTTTT
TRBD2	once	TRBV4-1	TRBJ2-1	CASSQMGPGTSGSGEQFF	TGCGCCAGCAGCCAAATGGGCCCCGGGACTAGCGGTTCGGGGGAGCAGTTCTTC
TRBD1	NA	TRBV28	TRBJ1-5	CASSGTGDNQPQHF	TGTGCCAGCAGTGGGACAGGGGATAATCAGCCCCAGCATTTT
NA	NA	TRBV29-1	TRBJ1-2	CSVSLRGNGYTF	TGCAGCGTCTCCCTAAGGGGGAATGGCTACACCTTC
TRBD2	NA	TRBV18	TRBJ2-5	CASSPRAGEAETQYF	TGTGCCAGCTCACCACGGGCGGGAGAGGCGGAGACCCAGTACTTC
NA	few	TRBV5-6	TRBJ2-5	CASSSQDVETQYF	TGTGCCAGCAGCTCACAGGATGTGGAGACCCAGTACTTC
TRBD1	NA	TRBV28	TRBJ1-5	CASSLWTGMSNQPQHF	TGTGCCAGCAGTTTATGGACAGGGATGAGCAATCAGCCCCAGCATTTT
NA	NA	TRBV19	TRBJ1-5	CASSITDNQPQHF	TGTGCCAGTAGTATAACGGACAATCAGCCCCAGCATTTT
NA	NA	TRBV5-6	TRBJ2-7	CASSLEGWSLSYEQYF	TGTGCCAGCAGCTTGGAAGGGTGGAGCCTCTCCTACGAGCAGTACTTC
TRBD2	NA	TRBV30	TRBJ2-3	CAWSVASGKTDTQYF	TGTGCCTGGAGTGTGGCTAGCGGGAAGACAGATACGCAGTATTTT
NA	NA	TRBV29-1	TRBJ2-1	CSVDLSEQFF	TGCAGCGTTGATCTGAGTGAGCAGTTCTTC
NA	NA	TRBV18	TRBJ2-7	CASSPTGYEQYF	TGTGCCAGCTCACCCACAGGCTACGAGCAGTACTTC
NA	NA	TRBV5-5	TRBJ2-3	CASSLGGGGTDTQYF	TGTGCCAGCAGCTTAGGAGGGGGCGGCACAGATACGCAGTATTTT
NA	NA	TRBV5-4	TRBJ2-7	CASSFRDAEQYF	TGTGCCAGCAGCTTTAGGGATGCCGAGCAGTACTTC